This TCR beta chain was found in a study of human T cells and chemical hapten exposure. Overall study context: The patient population, which was mostly female, had alopecia areata, totalis or universalis.

V was trimmed by 0 bases and J by 4 bases, leaving 14 bases between them. The CDR3 has 15 residues. Germline V lookup: CDR1 SGDLS, CDR2 YYNGEE. Time point defined: patch test 3, about 24 weeks after DPC sensitization. Treatment here: therapeutic diphenylcyclopropenone sensitization with weekly scalp DPC. TCRdb recomputed calls from the RACE reads with MiXCR, one row per CDR3 protein. The table lists fewer than 200,000 distinct CDR3 sequences, 28% of them singletons, with under 2.5% in the top ten. The chain combines TRBV9 with TRBJ2-7; the D gene is possibly TRBD1 (5 bases). The sequencing used whole blood, collected in connection with sensitization to the hapten diphenylcyclopropenone (DPC). The sequence was obtained from a woman aged 18-30 years with alopecia areata. Some clones in this sample may be carry-over from other donors' samples. In nucleotides, the CDR3 is TGTGCCAGCAGCGTAGGGGGCCTCAAATCTTACGAGCAGTACTTC. Amino acid sequence: CASSVGGLKSYEQYF.